This TCR beta chain was retrieved from a study of T cell changes during pregnancy in multiple sclerosis. Sequencing was performed with immunoSEQ multiplex PCR; in TCRdb, only in-frame clones are kept and a portion is missing. The sample lists over 50,000 clones, 90% occurring once. Germline values: CDR1 SGHNT, CDR2 YYREEE (reference sequence). The CDR3 is made up of 13 amino acids. V was clipped by 1 base and J by 7 bases, with 6 bases between them. Sequenced material: peripheral blood, taken in the first trimester of pregnancy. The chain recombines TRBV5-4 with TRBJ1-6; D is possibly TRBD1 (6 bases). The clonotype was recovered from a female donor in good health, enrolled as a control in a pregnancy study. CDR3 nucleotides: TGTGCCAGCAGCTTGACAGGGAATTCACCCCTCCACTTT. This encodes CASSLTGNSPLHF.